This entry lists 29 T cell receptor beta chains sequenced from one sample in a study of shared clonotypes between healthy human individuals. TCRdb's table, derived via immunoSEQ multiplex PCR, lists solely in-frame clones and lacks some. Here the sample spans a few million clones, 85% to 95% being singletons. Material for sequencing was naive CD4+ T cells from PBMCs. Sample subset: CD45RA+ positively selected. These receptors all stem from a man younger than 35 in good health. Some clones in this sample may be carry-over from other donors' samples.

This chain uses TRBV11-2 with TRBJ1-1; a weak D match, TRBD1 (6 bases). CDR1 SGHAT and CDR2 FQNNGV come from the germline V gene. Trimming left V 4 bases short and J 3 bases short, with 15 bases between. The CDR3 loop spans 15 amino acids. The CDR3 spells CASSWSAGQHTEAFF. The CDR3 DNA follows: TGTGCCAGCAGCTGGAGTGCCGGACAGCACACTGAAGCTTTCTTT.

This rearrangement joins TRBV7-2 to TRBJ2-2, with D perhaps given as TRBD1 or TRBD2 (6 bases each). Germline assignment: CDR1 SGHTA and CDR2 FQGNSA. Trimming removed 1 base at V and 4 bases at J, with 16 bases between. This CDR3 is 17 amino acids long. This chain's CDR3 is CASSLVRGTPITGELFF. Here the CDR3 DNA reads TGTGCCAGCAGCTTAGTACGCGGGACACCTATCACCGGGGAGCTGTTTTTT.

This chain connects TRBV2 to TRBJ1-1, with a tentative D call TRBD1 (5 bases). The CDR3 consists of 16 residues. Per germline, CDR1 SNHLY and CDR2 FYNNEI. V was trimmed by 1 base and J by 4 bases, leaving 16 bases between them. The CDR3 bases are TGTGCCAGCAGTGAAGATTCCGGGGCGCTGGGCACTGAAGCTTTCTTT. This translates into CASSEDSGALGTEAFF.

The table lists this clone with a count of one. This chain uses TRBV28 with TRBJ1-2; 7 nucleotides match TRBD1. Germline V gene data show CDR1 as MDHEN and CDR2 as SYDVKM. The CDR3 spans 14 residues. V dropped 5 bases and J dropped 5; count of bases not matched to a gene: 8. The CDR3: CASSRDRVSYGYTF. In nucleotides, the CDR3 is TGTGCCAGCAGTCGTGACAGGGTATCATATGGCTACACCTTC.

V and J are TRBV7-9 and TRBJ2-7; D perhaps matches TRBD1 (6 bases). The CDR3 sequence is 14 residues long. V was trimmed by 3 bases and J by 7 bases, leaving 16 bases between them. Germline CDR1 is SEHNR and CDR2 is FQNEAQ (reference sequence). This chain's CDR3 is CASSFRTGTGEQYF. In DNA form, the CDR3 reads TGTGCCAGCAGCTTTCGAACAGGGACGGGGGAGCAGTACTTC. Based on the CDR3 plus reference TRBV7-9 and TRBJ2-7, the full variable domain is DTGVSQNPRHKITKRGQNVTFRCDPISEHNRLYWYRQTLGQGPEFLTYFQNEAQLEKSRLLSDRFSAERPKGSFSTLEIQRTEQGDSAMYLCASSFRTGTGEQYFGPGTRLTVT.

The CDR3 reads CATGTGFTEAFF. CDR3 in DNA: TGTGCCACCGGGACAGGGTTCACTGAAGCTTTCTTT. V is TRBV2 and J is TRBJ1-1; 9 nucleotides match TRBD1. Germline V CDR1 and CDR2: SNHLY, FYNNEI. This CDR3 contains 12 residues. Losses at the gene ends were 10 bases for V and 4 bases for J; bases not matched to a gene: 4.

The chain's CDR3 is CASSVGSSPGEQYF. The CDR3 DNA sequence: TGTGCCAGCAGCGTAGGGAGTAGCCCGGGAGAGCAGTACTTC. This chain links TRBV9 with TRBJ2-7, with a possible D match to TRBD2 (5 bases). The CDR3 extends over 14 amino acids. V was cut by 0 bases and J by 7 bases, with 14 bases left in between. Germline CDR1 and CDR2: SGDLS and YYNGEE.

V is TRBV5-4 and J is TRBJ2-1; D ambiguous. The V and J ends lost 9 bases and 9 bases respectively, with 13 bases between them. This CDR3 region has 11 residues. Germline values: CDR1 SGHNT, CDR2 YYREEE (reference sequence). DNA of the CDR3: TGTGCCACCCCGGCGGAATTTGAGCAGTTCTTC. The encoded protein is CATPAEFEQFF.

CDR3 amino acids: CASSWVGTGSRGEQFF. The CDR3 coding sequence is TGTGCCAGCAGTTGGGTGGGGACAGGGAGTCGGGGTGAGCAGTTCTTC. The chain uses TRBV28 and TRBJ2-1, with 9 bases fitting TRBD1. This CDR3 spans 16 amino acids. The V and J ends lost 4 bases and 9 bases, in that order; junction bases with no gene match: 13. CDR1 MDHEN and CDR2 SYDVKM come from the germline V gene.

As for this clone: Other DNA sequences in the same sample also yield this CDR3. This CDR3 reads CASSPGRGSYEQYF. In DNA form, the CDR3 reads TGTGCCAGCTCACCAGGCAGGGGCAGTTACGAGCAGTACTTC. The chain has TRBV18 and TRBJ2-7; perhaps TRBD1 as D (6 bases). Trimming took 2 bases from V and 4 from J, leaving 12 bases between them. The CDR3 contains 14 residues. Germline V CDR1 and CDR2: KGHSH, LQKENI.

The chain couples TRBV6-1 to TRBJ1-1; 7 bases match TRBD1. V was pared by 5 bases and J by 4 bases, with 7 bases of the junction left unmatched. The CDR3 runs to 14 residues. CDR1 is MNHNS, CDR2 SASEGT, per germline. The DNA of the CDR3 is TGTGCCAGCAGTTCACAGGGGTTCGGCACTGAAGCTTTCTTT. It yields the protein CASSSQGFGTEAFF.

This chain connects TRBV30 to TRBJ2-7, with TRBD1 matching over 8 bases. J gave up 6 bases and V 2 bases, and 12 bases lay outside the gene matches. Germline V lookup: CDR1 GTSNPN, CDR2 SVGIG (reference sequence). The CDR3 spans 15 residues. CDR3 sequence reads: CAWSLQDRVFFEQYF. DNA of the CDR3: TGTGCCTGGAGTCTGCAGGACAGGGTATTTTTCGAGCAGTACTTC.

The chain employs TRBV11-1 and TRBJ1-1; unclear D gene. Germline loops: CDR1 SGHAT, CDR2 FQDESV (reference sequence). Trimming removed 7 bases at V and 8 bases at J, with 17 bases between. This CDR3 has 13 residues. CDR3 amino acids: CASTGGPRREAFF. The CDR3 nucleotides read TGTGCCAGCACCGGAGGCCCAAGAAGGGAAGCTTTCTTT.

CDR3 coding DNA: TGCAGCGTTGTTGACATATTCTCTGGAAACACCATATATTTT. Encoded protein: CSVVDIFSGNTIYF. The chain has TRBV29-1 and TRBJ1-3; D gene ambiguous. Germline CDR1 and CDR2: SQVTM and ANQGSEA. The V end was cut by 4 bases, the J end by 0 bases, with 10 bases between. The CDR3 consists of 14 residues.

The J gene is TRBJ2-1, the V gene TRBV18; possibly TRBD1 or TRBD2 for D (6 bases each). This CDR3 spans 12 amino acids. V lost 3 bases to trimming and J lost 12 bases, with 12 bases between them. CDR1 KGHSH and CDR2 LQKENI come from the germline V gene. The CDR3 sequence is CASSPEKGGQFF. The DNA of the CDR3 is TGTGCCAGCTCACCGGAGAAGGGGGGGCAGTTCTTC.

The chain uses TRBV6-1 and TRBJ1-1, with 7 nucleotides matching TRBD1. The V segment lost 6 bases and the J segment 7 bases; nucleotides outside the gene matches: 8. The CDR3 contains 13 residues. Germline-derived CDR1 and CDR2 are MNHNS and SASEGT. CDR3 amino acids: CASRPRGRIEAFF. The CDR3 DNA is TGTGCCAGCAGACCCAGGGGGAGAATTGAAGCTTTCTTT.

For this clone: The sample contains more than one DNA sequence encoding this CDR3. This chain uses TRBV11-2 with TRBJ2-7, with unresolved D. The germline V and J ends were trimmed by 5 bases and 3 bases, with 5 bases remaining between them. The CDR3 spans 11 residues. Germline V gene data show CDR1 as SGHAT and CDR2 as FQNNGV. The CDR3 here is CASSLHYEQYF. The DNA for the CDR3 is TGTGCCAGCAGCCTCCACTACGAGCAGTACTTC.

The chain uses TRBV10-3 and TRBJ1-1; 9 positions match TRBD1. CDR1 is ENHRY, CDR2 SYGVKD, per germline. This CDR3 region has 14 residues. After removal of 6 bases from V and 3 bases from J, the junction contained 5 bases not matched to a gene. CDR3 sequence: CAIRGWDRDTEAFF. The DNA of the CDR3 is TGTGCCATCAGGGGATGGGACAGGGACACTGAAGCTTTCTTT.

This clone came up a few times. This chain joins TRBV28 and TRBJ1-2, with D unresolved. CDR1 and CDR2 (germline): MDHEN, SYDVKM. V shed 6 bases and J shed 13 bases, with 15 bases lying between them. CDR3 size: 11 residues. The CDR3 spells CASSILGGTTF. The CDR3 DNA is TGTGCCAGCAGCATCCTCGGAGGCACCACCTTC.

The rearrangement joins TRBV21-1 to TRBJ1-5; the table's D gene call, TRBD1, was not cross checked with the DNA. TRBV21-1 is assigned pseudogene status. The CDR3 loop spans 15 amino acids. The CDR3 DNA is TGTGCCACCCCGACGAGGGGGAAAAACAATCAGCCCCAGCATTTT. This sequence encodes CATPTRGKNNQPQHF.

The chain joins TRBV9 to TRBJ2-7; 9 bases are a match to TRBD1. The ends lost 3 bases at V and 3 bases at J; junction bases unmatched: 7. Germline CDR1 and CDR2: SGDLS and YYNGEE. This CDR3 spans 15 amino acids. The CDR3 loop is CASSGQTGGIYEQYF. The CDR3 DNA reads TGTGCCAGCAGCGGCCAGACAGGGGGGATCTACGAGCAGTACTTC.

The V call is TRBV6-4, the J call TRBJ1-4, with unresolved D. Trimming shortened V by 2 bases and J by 5 bases, and 6 bases separated the two germline ends. CDR3 length: 13 residues. The germline V gene has CDR1 MRHNA and CDR2 SNTAGT. The CDR3 DNA sequence: TGTGCCAGCAGTGACATCAGGAATGAAAAACTGTTTTTT. Translation gives CASSDIRNEKLFF.

V usage is TRBV19 and J usage is TRBJ1-1, with TRBD1 as a possible D gene (5 bases). The CDR3 is 14 amino acids. V was shortened by 4 bases and J by 0 bases, with 9 bases between the two germline ends. The V gene's germline CDR1 is LNHDA and CDR2 SQIVND (reference sequence). The CDR3 DNA reads TGTGCCAGTAGTACGGGACTCATGAACACTGAAGCTTTCTTT. Encoded protein: CASSTGLMNTEAFF.

The chain couples TRBV6-6 to TRBJ1-3; D is uncertain. The CDR3 loop spans 15 amino acids. Germline V CDR1 and CDR2: MNHNY, SVGAGI (reference sequence). Trimming left V 5 bases short and J 0 bases short, with 11 bases between. CDR3 bases: TGTGCCAGCAGTGATTGGACGTACTCTGGAAACACCATATATTTT. This gives the protein CASSDWTYSGNTIYF.

The chain couples TRBV18 to TRBJ1-2; 7 nucleotides align to TRBD1. CDR3 length: 15 residues. The junction had 14 bases not matched to a gene; V was cut back by 0 bases and J by 13 bases. CDR1 and CDR2 from the germline V gene are KGHSH and LQKENI. CDR3 DNA: TGTGCCAGCTCACCACCGGAACGGGGAGGGGGCGCTTGCACCTTC. Amino acid sequence: CASSPPERGGGACTF.

The rearrangement uses TRBV10-3 and TRBJ2-3; D gene ambiguous. V lost 1 base to trimming and J lost 2 bases, with 10 bases between them. The germline V gene has CDR1 ENHRY and CDR2 SYGVKD. The CDR3 loop spans 15 amino acids. CDR3 bases: TGTGCCATCAGTGAGTTTGAGAAGAACACAGATACGCAGTATTTT. Its translation is CAISEFEKNTDTQYF.

The chain combines TRBV28 with TRBJ2-3, with 12 bases aligning to TRBD2. Germline CDR1 is MDHEN and CDR2 is SYDVKM. There are 16 residues in the CDR3. Germline trimming cut 5 bases from V and 2 bases from J; bases unmatched to any gene: 5. This chain's CDR3 is CASSPGTSGYTDTQYF. The CDR3 DNA follows: TGTGCCAGCAGTCCCGGGACTAGCGGGTACACAGATACGCAGTATTTT.

The genes are TRBV7-9 and TRBJ2-1; D is unresolved. Germline V gene sequence: CDR1 SEHNR, CDR2 FQNEAQ (reference sequence). The CDR3 covers 12 residues. Trimming took off 1 base at V and 11 bases at J, with 9 bases between the two ends. CDR3 sequence: CASSLGGPKQFF. The CDR3 DNA sequence: TGTGCCAGCAGCTTAGGAGGCCCGAAGCAGTTCTTC.

The chain employs TRBV28 and TRBJ2-3; 11 nucleotides agree with TRBD2. The V and J ends lost 4 bases and 2 bases, in that order; junction bases with no gene match: 5. This CDR3 has 16 amino acids. Germline CDR1 is MDHEN and CDR2 is SYDVKM. CDR3 bases: TGTGCCAGCAGTTCCTTTAGCGGGAGGGTCACAGATACGCAGTATTTT. Translation: CASSSFSGRVTDTQYF.